This T cell receptor beta chain was retrieved from a study of blood T cell repertoires in COVID-19. V lost 10 bases, J lost 7 bases, and 16 bases lay in between. Germline-derived CDR1 and CDR2 are MNHEY and SVGAGI. The CDR3 runs 13 residues. The data were produced by immunoSEQ multiplex PCR, yet TCRdb's version contains in-frame clones alone and is incomplete. This table holds roughly 190,000 clones, 70% to 90% found once. This clone was seen once. This chain connects TRBV6-5 to TRBJ1-4, with a tentative D call TRBD1 (6 bases). The clonotype originates from a man in his 60s with active or convalescent COVID-19. The specimen was peripheral blood. The CDR3 nucleotides are TGTGCCATCTCAGGGGTTGGGGGTGAAAAACTGTTTTTT. This gives the protein CAISGVGGEKLFF.